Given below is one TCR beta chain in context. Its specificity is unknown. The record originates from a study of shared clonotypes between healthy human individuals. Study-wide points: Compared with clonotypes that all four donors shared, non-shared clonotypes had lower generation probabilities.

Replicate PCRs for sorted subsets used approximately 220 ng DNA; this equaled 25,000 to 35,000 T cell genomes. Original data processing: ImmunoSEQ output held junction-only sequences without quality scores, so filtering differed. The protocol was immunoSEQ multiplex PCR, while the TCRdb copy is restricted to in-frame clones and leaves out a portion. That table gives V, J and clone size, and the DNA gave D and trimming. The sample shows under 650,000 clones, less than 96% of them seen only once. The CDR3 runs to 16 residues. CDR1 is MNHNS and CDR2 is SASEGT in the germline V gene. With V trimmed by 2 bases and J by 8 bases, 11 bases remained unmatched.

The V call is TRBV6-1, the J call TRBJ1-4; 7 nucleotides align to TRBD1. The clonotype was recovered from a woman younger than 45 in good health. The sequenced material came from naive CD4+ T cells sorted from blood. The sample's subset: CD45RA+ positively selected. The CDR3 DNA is TGTGCCAGCAGTGAAAAGAGGGACAGCCTTCGGGAAAAACTGTTTTTT. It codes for CASSEKRDSLREKLFF.